What follows are 23 T cell receptor beta chains derived from one specimen sequenced in a study of Tregs in tolerant kidney transplant recipients. This table comes from immunoSEQ multiplex PCR, and its TCRdb copy is limited to in-frame clones, with some not included. The sample lists 60,000 to 95,000 clones; more than 95% were seen once. The material was CD4+ T cells from blood, obtained before the transplant. These TCRs come from a human donor who received a combined kidney and bone marrow transplant.

V gene TRBV5-6 combines with J gene TRBJ2-1; D is perhaps TRBD2 (7 bases). From germline, CDR1 is SGHDT and CDR2 YYEEEE. Trimming stripped 0 bases from V and 4 bases from J, with 23 bases between. The CDR3 consists of 19 residues. CDR3 sequence reads: CASSLATGLTSAVYNEQFF. For the CDR3, the DNA is TGTGCCAGCAGCTTGGCCACAGGGTTAACTAGCGCGGTTTACAATGAGCAGTTCTTC.

The chain recombines TRBV6-5 with TRBJ1-3; D perhaps matches TRBD1 (6 bases). The CDR3 consists of 14 residues. V was cut by 5 bases and J by 5 bases, with 13 bases left in between. Germline CDR1 MNHEY, CDR2 SVGAGI. Here the CDR3 reads CASSHRDTRNTIYF. The CDR3 region has the DNA TGTGCCAGCAGTCACCGGGACACACGAAACACCATATATTTT.

The chain links TRBV7-3 to TRBJ1-2, with D hard to call. CDR1 is SGHTA and CDR2 is FQGTGA in the germline V gene. The CDR3 is made up of 13 amino acids. The V gene lost 5 bases and the J gene lost 4 bases, with 11 bases spanning the gap. The CDR3 is CASSLSGSYGYTF. CDR3 nucleotide sequence: TGTGCCAGCAGCCTAAGCGGTTCCTATGGCTACACCTTC.

V is TRBV9 and J is TRBJ2-2; D remains unclear. V was clipped by 0 bases and J by 1 base, with 10 bases between them. Germline assignment: CDR1 SGDLS and CDR2 YYNGEE. This CDR3 comprises 16 residues. The CDR3 sequence: CASSVGATQNTGELFF. CDR3 DNA: TGTGCCAGCAGCGTAGGGGCAACCCAGAACACCGGGGAGCTGTTTTTT.

The gene calls are TRBV25-1 and TRBJ1-1; no clear D. With 4 bases removed from V and 3 bases from J, the gap between germline ends came to 9 bases. CDR3 size: 13 residues. Germline V gene data show CDR1 as MGHDK and CDR2 as SYGVNS. CDR3 DNA: TGTGCCAGCAGTGCGGCGGGGTACACTGAAGCTTTCTTT. This translates into CASSAAGYTEAFF.

This rearrangement joins TRBV7-3 to TRBJ2-7, with TRBD2 matching over 8 bases. The V gene's germline CDR1 is SGHTA and CDR2 FQGTGA. The CDR3 totals 15 residues. The ends lost 5 bases at V and 7 bases at J; junction bases unmatched: 13. CDR3 sequence: CASSPHGGVIGEQYF. The CDR3 DNA follows: TGTGCCAGCAGCCCGCACGGGGGGGTAATAGGGGAGCAGTACTTC.

The genes are TRBV4-1 and TRBJ2-7, with TRBD2 matching over 7 bases. Germline V gives CDR1 MGHRA, CDR2 YSYEKL. V was pared by 0 bases and J by 3 bases, with 8 bases of the junction left unmatched. The CDR3 sequence is 16 residues long. CDR3 DNA sequence: TGCGCCAGCAGCCAAGATTATGGCGGGAGCAGCTACGAGCAGTACTTC. Protein sequence: CASSQDYGGSSYEQYF.

The rearrangement links TRBV5-1 to TRBJ1-1; TRBD1 might be the D (5 bases). The germline gives CDR1 SGHRS, CDR2 YFSETQ. The ends were cut back, 0 bases at V and 7 bases at J, with 16 bases in the middle. The CDR3 consists of 15 residues. CDR3 protein: CASSLEGRARGEAFF. The CDR3 bases are TGCGCCAGCAGCTTGGAAGGCAGGGCTCGCGGTGAAGCTTTCTTT.

This sequence joins TRBV6-5 and TRBJ1-1, with 8 bases identical to TRBD1. The CDR3 has 16 amino acids. Germline V lookup: CDR1 MNHEY, CDR2 SVGAGI. Trimming at V came to 4 bases and at J to 1 base, leaving 8 bases not matched to a gene. The CDR3 sequence is CASSSWGTGPNTEAFF. The CDR3, as DNA: TGTGCCAGCAGTTCCTGGGGGACAGGCCCGAACACTGAAGCTTTCTTT.

The chain has TRBV18 and TRBJ2-3, with a weak D call TRBD2 (6 bases). Germline V CDR1 and CDR2: KGHSH, LQKENI. V lost 2 bases to trimming and J lost 1 base, with 13 bases between them. This CDR3 spans 16 amino acids. CDR3 loop: CASSPSGGRGTDTQYF. CDR3 coding DNA: TGTGCCAGCTCACCATCCGGAGGGAGAGGCACAGATACGCAGTATTTT.

The rearrangement uses TRBV6-5 and TRBJ2-1, with D possibly matching TRBD1 (6 bases). The germline V gene encodes CDR1 MNHEY and CDR2 SVGAGI. The CDR3 is 14 residues long. V dropped 2 bases and J dropped 5 bases, with 10 bases sitting between them. The CDR3 bases are TGTGCCAGCAGTTACCTCACAGGGAACAATGAGCAGTTCTTC. Translation: CASSYLTGNNEQFF.

The chain joins TRBV27 to TRBJ2-2; 9 bases align to TRBD2. The length of the CDR3 is 16 residues. Germline V gene sequence: CDR1 MNHEY, CDR2 SMNVEV (reference sequence). With V trimmed by 5 bases and J by 2 bases, 6 bases remained unmatched. CDR3: CASSRSGGLNTGELFF. CDR3 nucleotide sequence: TGTGCCAGCAGTCGTAGCGGGGGCCTCAACACCGGGGAGCTGTTTTTT.

V gene TRBV5-5 combines with J gene TRBJ1-6, with D unclear. The germline CDR1 and CDR2 sequences are SGHKS and YYEKEE (reference sequence). The CDR3 is made up of 15 amino acids. V was cut by 0 bases and J by 9 bases, with 13 bases left in between. The CDR3 protein is CASSLGTREISPLHF. DNA of the CDR3: TGTGCCAGCAGCTTGGGGACGCGGGAGATTTCACCCCTCCACTTT. The variable domain in full, with the rest retrieved from reference TRBV5-5 and TRBJ1-6, is DAGVTQSPTHLIKTRGQQVTLRCSPISGHKSVSWYQQVLGQGPQFIFQYYEKEERGRGNFPDRFSARQFPNYSSELNVNALLLGDSALYLCASSLGTREISPLHFGNGTRLTVT.

The rearrangement links TRBV7-6 to TRBJ2-4; 7 positions match TRBD1. V was pared by 4 bases and J by 6 bases, with 15 bases of the junction left unmatched. The germline V gene encodes CDR1 SGHVS and CDR2 FNYEAQ. CDR3 length: 17 amino acids. The CDR3 nucleotides read TGTGCCAGCAGCTCTACCGCCGCGACAGGGAGTGGAAACATTCAGTACTTC. This gives the protein CASSSTAATGSGNIQYF. Full variable domain (outside the CDR3, taken from reference TRBV7-6 and TRBJ2-4): GAGVSQSPRYKVTKRGQDVALRCDPISGHVSLYWYRQALGQGPEFLTYFNYEAQQDKSGLPNDRFSAERPEGSISTLTIQRTEQRDSAMYRCASSSTAATGSGNIQYFGAGTRLSVL.

The J gene is TRBJ1-1, the V gene TRBV13; TRBD1 is a possible D gene (6 bases). V lost 3 bases and J lost 3, with 14 bases in between. Germline V gives CDR1 PRHDT, CDR2 FYEKMQ (reference sequence). This CDR3 comprises 15 residues. This CDR3 reads CASSLKGGGYTEAFF. Written as DNA, the CDR3 is TGTGCCAGCAGCTTGAAAGGGGGTGGGTACACTGAAGCTTTCTTT.

The gene calls are TRBV21-1 and TRBJ1-1. TRBV21-1 is reported as a pseudogene. CDR3 length: 18 residues. CDR3 sequence: CASSKLETALQLGVEAFF. The CDR3 DNA sequence: TGTGCCAGCAGCAAGCTAGAGACGGCGTTGCAGCTCGGGGTTGAAGCTTTCTTT.

This rearrangement joins TRBV5-1 to TRBJ2-3, with a tentative D call TRBD2 (6 bases). Per germline, CDR1 SGHRS and CDR2 YFSETQ. Trimming removed 4 bases at V and 1 base at J, with 13 bases between. The CDR3 is made up of 15 amino acids. The CDR3 reads CASSGASGGTDTQYF. The CDR3 bases are TGCGCCAGCAGCGGGGCCTCGGGGGGCACAGATACGCAGTATTTT.

The chain recombines TRBV30 with TRBJ2-2, with D tentatively TRBD2 (5 bases). This CDR3 spans 14 amino acids. Trimming stripped 4 bases from V and 3 bases from J, with 12 bases between. Germline V gene lookup returns CDR1 GTSNPN and CDR2 SVGIG (reference sequence). CDR3: CAWIQRPDTGELFF. For the CDR3, the DNA is TGTGCCTGGATCCAGCGGCCCGACACCGGGGAGCTGTTTTTT.

The chain has TRBV5-1 and TRBJ2-1; D ambiguous. Per the germline V gene, CDR1 is SGHRS and CDR2 is YFSETQ. The length of the CDR3 is 13 residues. The V end was cut by 4 bases, the J end by 1 base, with 6 bases between. This CDR3 is CASSAQSYNEQFF. CDR3 sequence (DNA): TGCGCCAGCAGCGCACAGTCCTACAATGAGCAGTTCTTC.

This sequence joins TRBV21-1 and TRBJ1-2; the D call TRBD1 from the table was never checked on the DNA. TRBV21-1 is described as a pseudogene. This CDR3 spans 16 amino acids. CDR3 DNA: TGTGCCAGCAGCAAAGCGGTAGACAGGGGGTCGGGGGGCTACACCTTC. Translation gives CASSKAVDRGSGGYTF.

V and J are TRBV5-6 and TRBJ1-1; 7 bases agree with TRBD1. The germline gives CDR1 SGHDT, CDR2 YYEEEE. The CDR3 sequence is 13 residues long. With V trimmed by 4 bases and J by 3 bases, 3 bases remained unmatched. CDR3 coding DNA: TGTGCCAGCAGCCCTGACAGGGACACTGAAGCTTTCTTT. It yields the protein CASSPDRDTEAFF.

V usage is TRBV5-1 and J usage is TRBJ2-1; 11 bases map to TRBD2. Germline values: CDR1 SGHRS, CDR2 YFSETQ. This CDR3 contains 16 residues. The V segment lost 2 bases and the J segment 7 bases; nucleotides outside the gene matches: 8. CDR3 sequence: CASSLSTSGIRNEQFF. The CDR3 bases are TGCGCCAGCAGCTTATCGACTAGCGGGATTAGGAATGAGCAGTTCTTC.

The chain employs TRBV19 and TRBJ1-1; TRBD1 aligns across 8 bases. The CDR3 length is 15 residues. Germline V lookup: CDR1 LNHDA, CDR2 SQIVND (reference sequence). V gave up 5 bases and J gave up 5 bases; unmatched junction bases: 10. The CDR3 spells CASSPHRTGRTEAFF. The DNA for the CDR3 is TGTGCCAGTAGTCCACACAGGACAGGGAGGACTGAAGCTTTCTTT. Supplemented by reference TRBV19 and TRBJ1-1, the full variable domain reads DGGITQSPKYLFRKEGQNVTLSCEQNLNHDAMYWYRQDPGQGLRLIYYSQIVNDFQKGDIAEGYSVSREKKESFPLTVTSAQKNPTAFYLCASSPHRTGRTEAFFGQGTRLTVV.